This record covers a single T cell receptor (beta chain). The source of the sample is a study of blood T cell repertoires in COVID-19. Germline assignment: CDR1 SGDLS and CDR2 YYNGEE. The junction had 3 bases not matched to a gene; V was cut back by 0 bases and J by 5 bases. The length of the CDR3 is 15 residues. This table comes from immunoSEQ multiplex PCR, and its TCRdb copy is limited to in-frame clones, with some not included. The table has about 76,000 clones, about 86% seen once. The TCR comes from a human donor in a cohort sampled during active COVID-19. Sequencing input: peripheral blood. The chain combines TRBV9 with TRBJ2-1; 9 nucleotides agree with TRBD2. CDR3: CASSVVSGRNNEQFF. In nucleotides, the CDR3 is TGTGCCAGCAGCGTAGTTAGCGGGAGAAACAATGAGCAGTTCTTC. Supplemented by reference TRBV9 and TRBJ2-1, the full variable domain reads DSGVTQTPKHLITATGQRVTLRCSPRSGDLSVYWYQQSLDQGLQFLIQYYNGEERAKGNILERFSAQQFPDLHSELNLSSLELGDSALYFCASSVVSGRNNEQFFGPGTRLTVL.